This T cell receptor (beta chain) was profiled in a study of shared T cell receptors in the human thymus (dated by TCRdb to the early 2020s). A note on the overall study: The study investigated the way shared, self-reactive T-cell receptor alpha chains are produced in the human thymus.

Via the germline V gene, CDR1 is SGHRS and CDR2 YFSETQ. Counted from cysteine to phenylalanine, this CDR3 has 13 amino acids. This entry keeps only the CDR3 DNA: 39 bases, framed from base 1. V has 7 bases trimmed and J has 3 bases trimmed; junction bases matching no gene number 0. On this clone itself: This clone's antigen is unknown. Base qualities are not provided; no much larger clone lies one nucleotide away.

Receptor amplification or capture employed the immunoSEQ multiplex PCR assay. Drawn from immuneACCESS, this table holds only the in-frame rearrangements with V and J called that TCRdb kept. Clones are partly lost; checked studies trace under half to an unresolved V gene and leave the rest unexplained. The sample table holds roughly 560,000 clones, of which 75% to 80% were seen once. The ten largest make up roughly 0.013% of the sample. These data are also associated with another study on human thymus T cells. According to the second study: The donors were immunologically healthy infants in Finland who had open corrective cardiac surgery for congenital heart defects. Thymus tissue was obtained as surgical resects removed during corrective cardiac surgery. Biased V and J gene segment usage appeared to be present in both thymic and peripheral blood repertoires. According to the related research, thymic TCR repertoires were highly overlapping among unrelated individuals. TCR alpha and beta repertoires from about 8 infant thymus samples and four related peripheral blood samples were characterized in the study. Donor ages ranged from roughly 6 to 244 days, and the cohort comprised five or six male and a couple of female infants. After being mechanically released from the tissue, thymocytes were kept at -70 degrees C in pellets of roughly 9.5-32 million cells. A QIAsymphony instrument was used to extract genomic DNA from the frozen cell pellets. The immunoSEQ multiplex PCR assay was used to amplify the TCRB and TCRAD loci from a standardized amount of quality-controlled genomic DNA. The V(D)J region was spanned by amplicons of a length sufficient to cover the CDR3 and to identify V and J genes. Amplicon sequencing was performed on an Illumina platform through the commercial immunoSEQ service. Corrections for primer bias and sequencing errors followed previously described methods, while TCRAD and TCRB definitions were based on the IMGT database. Repertoires were analysed with immunoSEQ Analyzer 3.0 and VDJTools, covering basic statistics, V/J segment usage, diversity estimates, rarefaction and pairwise overlap. To estimate diversity, the Chao1, ChaoE, Efron-Thisted, Shannon and inverse Simpson indices were applied, and diversity was also estimated on datasets down-sampled to the smallest sample. Repertoire overlap was assessed by strict matching of CDR3 nucleotide sequence, V gene and J gene, and clustering was done by Jaccard-based multidimensional scaling. On average, thymus samples gave roughly 740,000 unique TCRB clonotypes, whereas blood samples gave about 84,000.

The chain is made from TRBV5-1 and TRBJ2-3, with 12 central nucleotides matching TRBD2. The sequenced sample was thymocytes. The clonotype comes from a boy less than two years old with a congenital heart defect. Donor details come from another sample of the same person, matched by shared clones. The nucleotide sequence is TGCGCCAGCGGGACTAGCGGGACAGATACGCAGTATTTT. It encodes CASGTSGTDTQYF.